The clone carrying this T cell receptor (beta chain) appeared a few times. Its antigen remains unknown. V shed 6 bases and J shed 4 bases, with 16 bases lying between them. Per germline, CDR1 MGHRA and CDR2 YSYEKL. This CDR3 spans 15 amino acids. This sample stems from a study of read filtering for tumor transcriptome and immune sequencing. Across the study: DNase treatment preceded whole-transcriptome library preparation. Findings and limits, study-wide: IR-seq and RNA-seq agreed better without single-read clonotypes. IR-seq captured clonotypes deeper and more reliably than RNA-seq.

This library used approximately 390 ng RNA and molecular barcoded adaptors spanning alpha/delta and beta/gamma chains. TCRdb re-analysed the reads in MiXCR, keeping a single row per CDR3 protein. The table lists 100,000 to 150,000 distinct CDR3 sequences, under 15% of them singletons. The origin of this receptor is a donor over 35 with multiple myeloma. The gene calls are TRBV4-1 and TRBJ1-5; D possibly corresponds to TRBD1 (6 bases). Sequenced material: a population of CD138-negative cells sorted from bone marrow. DNA of the CDR3: TGCGCCAGCAGACCGAACAGGGACATTAATCAGCCCCAGCATTTT. Translation: CASRPNRDINQPQHF.